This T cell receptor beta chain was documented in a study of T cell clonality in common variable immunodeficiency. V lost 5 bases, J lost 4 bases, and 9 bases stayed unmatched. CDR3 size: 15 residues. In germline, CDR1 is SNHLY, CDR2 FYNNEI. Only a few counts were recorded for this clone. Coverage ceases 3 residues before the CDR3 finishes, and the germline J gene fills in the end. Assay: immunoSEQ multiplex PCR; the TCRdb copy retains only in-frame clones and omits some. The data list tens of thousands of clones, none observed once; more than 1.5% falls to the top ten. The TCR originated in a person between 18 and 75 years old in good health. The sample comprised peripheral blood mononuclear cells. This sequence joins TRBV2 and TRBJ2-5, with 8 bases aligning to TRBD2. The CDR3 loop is CASSPLAGGGETQYF. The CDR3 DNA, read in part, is TGTGCCAGCAGTCCTCTCGCGGGGGGTGGAGAGACC.